The 9 T cell receptor beta chains presented below share a single source sample, sequenced in a study of beta chain features in type 1 diabetes. Expressed TCRB transcripts were sequenced, since all the RNA that had been isolated was reverse transcribed. Using immunoSEQ multiplex PCR, the repertoire was profiled, and TCRdb retains in-frame clones only, with some absent. The data hold a few hundred thousand clones, with 25% to 35% observed a single time. The sample taken for sequencing was naive CD4+ T cells from blood. Receptors were obtained from a man in his late teens or twenties in good health.

J is TRBJ2-3 and V is TRBV4-3; D is perhaps TRBD2 (6 bases). From germline, CDR1 is LGHNA and CDR2 YSLEER. The CDR3 sequence is 15 residues long. The ends were cut back, 0 bases at V and 2 bases at J, with 9 bases in the middle. DNA of the CDR3: TGCGCCAGCAGCCAAGAGGGACTTTTCACAGATACGCAGTATTTT. The encoded protein is CASSQEGLFTDTQYF.

This sequence joins TRBV30 and TRBJ2-1; 8 nucleotides agree with TRBD1. Germline assignment: CDR1 GTSNPN and CDR2 SVGIG (reference sequence). This CDR3 has 15 amino acids. With V trimmed by 1 base and J by 10 bases, 12 bases remained unmatched. CDR3 sequence reads: CAWSATPQGAGEQFF. The DNA of the CDR3 is TGTGCCTGGAGTGCCACTCCTCAGGGGGCTGGAGAGCAGTTCTTC. Drawing the rest from reference TRBV30 and TRBJ2-1, the complete variable domain is SQTIHQWPATLVQPVGSPLSLECTVEGTSNPNLYWYRQAAGRGLQLLFYSVGIGQISSEVPQNLSASRPQDRQFILSSKKLLLSDSGFYLCAWSATPQGAGEQFFGPGTRLTVL.

This clone was seen a few times. The rearrangement joins TRBV19 to TRBJ2-1, with D perhaps matching TRBD1 or TRBD2 (5 bases each). The V end was cut by 7 bases, the J end by 5 bases, with 18 bases between. Germline V gene data show CDR1 as LNHDA and CDR2 as SQIVND (reference sequence). The CDR3 contains 15 residues. CDR3 in amino acids: CASTRGRAENNEQFF. CDR3 in DNA: TGTGCCAGTACCCGGGGCCGGGCAGAAAACAATGAGCAGTTCTTC.

This clone was found a few times. V usage is TRBV4-2 and J usage is TRBJ2-1; 10 bases are a match to TRBD2. Trimming took 1 base from V and 4 from J; bases not matched to a gene: 1. Germline CDR1 LGHNA, CDR2 YNFKEQ. This CDR3 contains 15 residues. CDR3 DNA: TGTGCCAGCAGCCAAGCTAGCGGGGGTTACAATGAGCAGTTCTTC. Translating it yields CASSQASGGYNEQFF.

This clone was recorded a few times. The chain is built from TRBV30 and TRBJ1-2; 9 bases agree with TRBD1. CDR3 length equals 13 residues. Unmatched junction bases numbered 5, after V lost 3 bases and J lost 6 bases. Looked up from germline, CDR1 is GTSNPN and CDR2 is SVGIG (reference sequence). The CDR3 spells CAWSEGQGDGYTF. DNA of the CDR3: TGTGCCTGGAGCGAGGGACAGGGAGATGGCTACACCTTC.

The chain couples TRBV7-3 to TRBJ1-2, with TRBD1 identical over 8 bases. CDR3 length equals 13 residues. After removal of 5 bases from V and 8 bases from J, the junction contained 7 bases not matched to a gene. Germline V CDR1 and CDR2: SGHTA, FQGTGA. This chain's CDR3 is CASSPDREHGYTF. The CDR3 DNA sequence: TGTGCCAGCAGCCCGGACAGGGAACACGGCTACACCTTC.

The chain has TRBV6-1 and TRBJ2-2; D may match TRBD1 or TRBD2 (5 bases each). CDR1 and CDR2 (germline): MNHNS, SASEGT. This CDR3 is built from 14 residues. Trimming took off 8 bases at V and 0 bases at J, with 10 bases between the two ends. The CDR3 is CASRGRPNTGELFF. CDR3 nucleotide sequence: TGTGCCAGCCGGGGACGCCCGAACACCGGGGAGCTGTTTTTT.

The rearrangement uses TRBV5-4 and TRBJ2-4; TRBD2 agrees at 8 bases. Germline V gene data show CDR1 as SGHNT and CDR2 as YYREEE (reference sequence). The CDR3 consists of 15 residues. J gave up 8 bases and V 4 bases, and 11 bases lay outside the gene matches. CDR3 protein: CASSPTSARVDIQYF. CDR3 nucleotides: TGTGCCAGCAGCCCGACTAGCGCACGAGTCGACATTCAGTACTTC.

The chain is built from TRBV7-9 and TRBJ2-5; 10 bases fit TRBD2. The CDR3 is 14 amino acids. Trimming at V came to 2 bases and at J to 7 bases, leaving 4 bases not matched to a gene. Germline CDR1 and CDR2: SEHNR and FQNEAQ (reference sequence). CDR3 nucleotides: TGTGCCAGCAGCTTACTAGCGGGGGCAGGGACCCAGTACTTC. It translates to CASSLLAGAGTQYF. Full variable domain (outside the CDR3, taken from reference TRBV7-9 and TRBJ2-5): DTGVSQNPRHKITKRGQNVTFRCDPISEHNRLYWYRQTLGQGPEFLTYFQNEAQLEKSRLLSDRFSAERPKGSFSTLEIQRTEQGDSAMYLCASSLLAGAGTQYFGPGTRLLVL.